The T cell receptor beta chain under discussion was sequenced for a study of blood T cells in healthy people across ages. Study-wide points: Researchers judged that diversity estimates from one million T cells fell short of true values. There was a strong correlation between TCR beta diversity and naive T cell percentage.

Samples each yielded at least 6 micrograms of total RNA. Concerning this clonotype: The antigen is not known.

From germline, CDR1 is SQVTM and CDR2 ANQGSEA. V was clipped by 6 bases and J by 5 bases; unmatched bases: 17. CDR3 length: 16 residues. Using a J-beta primer mix together with a sample-barcoded 5' primer, a second PCR was run for roughly 7 to 12 cycles. MiXCR, run by TCRdb on the 5' RACE reads, gives a single entry per CDR3 protein. Found here are around 800,000 distinct CDR3 sequences, approximately 53% of them singletons; the top ten hold 40% to 50%. Sequencing was done on a sample of blood. This receptor was taken from a man aged 80 or over in good health. The chain has TRBV29-1 and TRBJ2-7; the match to TRBD1 covers 9 bases. CDR3: CSVQYGEGTGKDEQYF. The CDR3 DNA reads TGCAGCGTACAGTACGGTGAAGGGACAGGGAAAGACGAGCAGTACTTC.